This T cell receptor beta chain was obtained from a study of shared clonotypes between healthy human individuals. For the study at large: Donor ages ranged 18 to 49 years: a couple of women, a few men.

Study-level points and caveats: On the whole, naive subsets had larger estimated richness than memory subsets had. The represented genetic and exposure-history diversity was limited by the small number of donors.

The V gene's germline CDR1 is ENHRY and CDR2 SYGVKD. The V and J ends lost 3 bases and 2 bases respectively, with 0 bases between them. The CDR3 spans 11 residues. The table came from immunoSEQ multiplex PCR; TCRdb's copy has only in-frame clones and leaves some out. The data hold about 2 million clones, with 85% to 95% observed a single time. A note on this clone: What it recognizes is unknown.

This clonotype was obtained from a man aged 18 to 35 in good health. The sample comprised naive CD4+ T cells sorted from blood. Described subset: CD45RA+ positively selected. This sequence joins TRBV10-3 and TRBJ2-3; D is unclear. The CDR3 sequence is CAISDTDTQYF. Written as DNA, the CDR3 is TGTGCCATCAGTGACACAGATACGCAGTATTTT.